This T cell receptor (beta chain) was recovered during a study of blood T cell repertoires in COVID-19. Across the study: Samples came from the United States, Italy and Spain, spanning acute and convalescent COVID-19. PBMCs, B-cell-depleted T cells, or T cells were the source of the cDNA or gDNA that made up the material.

Per the authors' pipeline: Estimated nucleated cell counts came from reference gene primer amplification. The data were produced by immunoSEQ multiplex PCR, yet TCRdb's version contains in-frame clones alone and is incomplete. From that table come the V and J calls and clone size; the DNA was used to work out D and trimming. The table has around 200,000 clones, 75% to 90% seen once; the top ten hold approximately 6.5%. The CDR3 is 13 residues long. Looked up from germline, CDR1 is SQVTM and CDR2 is ANQGSEA. V shed 2 bases, J shed 3 bases, and the junction held 3 bases outside the gene matches. Sequencing used peripheral blood. The rearrangement joins TRBV29-1 to TRBJ1-2; TRBD1 matches at 7 bases. The receptor was derived from a woman aged 40 to 55 with acute or convalescent COVID-19. In DNA, the CDR3 is TGCAGCGTTGAAAGGGGGCTCCACTATGGCTACACCTTC. It yields the protein CSVERGLHYGYTF.